These T cell receptor beta chains were read from a single sample in a study of blood T cell repertoires in COVID-19. Clones were sequenced by immunoSEQ multiplex PCR, and TCRdb holds only the in-frame ones, with some missing. The profile shows around 140,000 clones, roughly 90% of them singletons. Sequenced material: peripheral blood. All receptors derive from an older man with active COVID-19. The CDR3 runs from the conserved cysteine through the conserved F or W. The D gene is left open where the match is weak. Clone sizes are given selectively: once, few, many, or a class where the clone is expanded.

J	V	D	size	DNA	CDR3
TRBJ2-1	TRBV7-2	TRBD1	NA	TGTGCCAGCAGCCGCTCGCCTCAGACAGGGCCCTACAATGAGCAGTTCTTC	CASSRSPQTGPYNEQFF
TRBJ2-1	TRBV18	TRBD1	NA	TGTGCCAGCTCACCTGGACAGGTCTCCTACAATGAGCAGTTCTTC	CASSPGQVSYNEQFF
TRBJ2-1	TRBV4-2	TRBD2	NA	TGTGCCAGCAGCCAAGAGGGGGGACTAGCGGGACCATACAATGAGCAGTTCTTC	CASSQEGGLAGPYNEQFF
TRBJ1-2	TRBV5-1	NA	NA	TGCGCCAGCAGCTTGGAACTATCCCGCGGGGGATATGGCTACACCTTC	CASSLELSRGGYGYTF
TRBJ1-3	TRBV5-5	NA	once	TGTGCCAGCAGCTTGGTCGGTTACTCTGGAAACACCATATATTTT	CASSLVGYSGNTIYF
TRBJ1-4	TRBV15	TRBD1	NA	TGTGCCACCAGCAGAGATCGGGCAGGGGGAGAAAAACTGTTTTTT	CATSRDRAGGEKLFF
TRBJ1-1	TRBV13	NA	NA	TGTGCCAGCAGCTTAACGTCTAAGGAAGCTTTCTTT	CASSLTSKEAFF
TRBJ2-7	TRBV28	NA	NA	TGTGCCAGCCTACAGGGCTTCCCCTACGAGCAGTACTTC	CASLQGFPYEQYF
TRBJ2-7	TRBV7-6	TRBD2	NA	TGTGCCAGCAGCTTGTCTGGGGTAGCGGGAGTCTACGAGCAGTACTTC	CASSLSGVAGVYEQYF
TRBJ2-2	TRBV5-1	TRBD1	NA	TGCGCCAGCAGCCCCTCGGACAGGGGGAACACCGGGGAGCTGTTTTTT	CASSPSDRGNTGELFF
TRBJ1-1	TRBV28	NA	NA	TGTGCCAGCAGTATCCCAGCCAGGTGGTACACTGAAGCTTTCTTT	CASSIPARWYTEAFF
TRBJ1-4	TRBV19	NA	once	TGTGCCAGTACCACAACAACTAATGAAAAACTGTTTTTT	CASTTTTNEKLFF
TRBJ2-2	TRBV7-6	NA	NA	TGTGCCAGCAGCTTATTTCCAGGGACCGGGGAGCTGTTTTTT	CASSLFPGTGELFF
TRBJ2-1	TRBV6-5	NA	few	TGTGCCAGCAGACCCTCCGGGAGTACGGATGAGCAGTTCTTC	CASRPSGSTDEQFF
TRBJ1-2	TRBV6-6	NA	NA	TGTGCCAGCAGTTTCCGGGTCCCGGCAAGCTATGGCTACACCTTC	CASSFRVPASYGYTF
TRBJ1-2	TRBV27	NA	NA	TGTGCCAGCAGGGGGAGCGGAACCATCTATGGCTACACCTTC	CASRGSGTIYGYTF
TRBJ1-1	TRBV18	TRBD1	NA	TGTGCCAGCTCACCCATGGGGACAGGGTGTGGATCGAACACTGAAGCTTTCTTT	CASSPMGTGCGSNTEAFF
TRBJ2-1	TRBV5-4	TRBD2	NA	TGTGCCAGCAGCTTGACTAGCGGGGGTAACAATGAGCAGTTCTTC	CASSLTSGGNNEQFF
TRBJ2-1	TRBV3-1/TRBV3-2	NA	NA	TGTGCCAGCAGCCGCAGGGCCCGCTCCTACAATGAGCAGTTCTTC	CASSRRARSYNEQFF
TRBJ1-2	TRBV7-9	NA	few	TGTGCCAGCAGCCCCAGACAGAATATCGTCTATGGCTACACCTTC	CASSPRQNIVYGYTF
TRBJ2-7	TRBV30	TRBD2	few	TGTGCCTGGAGTAGGAGCGGGAGCTCCTACGAGCAGTACTTC	CAWSRSGSSYEQYF
TRBJ2-5	TRBV4-2	TRBD1	NA	TGTGCCAGCAGCCGAGGGGACAGGGGTGCAGAAGAGACCCAGTACTTC	CASSRGDRGAEETQYF
TRBJ2-1	TRBV2	TRBD2	NA	TGTGCCAGCAACGGGGGGTACAATGAGCAGTTCTTC	CASNGGYNEQFF
TRBJ1-3	TRBV5-1	NA	once	TGCGCCAGCAGCAGCGGCTCTGGAAACACCATATATTTT	CASSSGSGNTIYF
TRBJ2-1	TRBV4-2	TRBD1	NA	TGTGCCAGCAGCCAGTCGTCCGGGACAGGCGACACCAATGAGCAGTTCTTC	CASSQSSGTGDTNEQFF
TRBJ1-4	TRBV2	NA	NA	TGTGCCAGCAGCGGGACTTGGACTAATGAAAAACTGTTTTTT	CASSGTWTNEKLFF
TRBJ2-5	TRBV18	NA	NA	TGTGCCAGCTCAGGCGGGACCCAAGAGACCCAGTACTTC	CASSGGTQETQYF
TRBJ2-7	TRBV4-2	TRBD2	NA	TGTGCCAGCAGCCAAGAAATCGGCCCTAGCGGGTACGAGCAGTACTTC	CASSQEIGPSGYEQYF
TRBJ2-2	TRBV7-6	NA	NA	TGTGCCAGCAGCTTTCCCGGGACTGCTAACACCGGGGAGCTGTTTTTT	CASSFPGTANTGELFF
TRBJ2-7	TRBV28	NA	NA	TGTGCCAGCAGTTTACCAACGGTGACCTACGAGCAGTACTTC	CASSLPTVTYEQYF
TRBJ1-6	TRBV28	TRBD1	once	TGTGCCAGCAGTGTACAGGGGAGCTCCTATAATTCACCCCTCCACTTT	CASSVQGSSYNSPLHF
TRBJ2-3	TRBV28	NA	NA	TGTGCCAGCAGTTTAGGACTTAGCACAGATACGCAGTATTTT	CASSLGLSTDTQYF
TRBJ2-7	TRBV15	NA	few	TGTGCCACCACGGCAGGGCGAGATTGGGACGAGCAGTACTTC	CATTAGRDWDEQYF